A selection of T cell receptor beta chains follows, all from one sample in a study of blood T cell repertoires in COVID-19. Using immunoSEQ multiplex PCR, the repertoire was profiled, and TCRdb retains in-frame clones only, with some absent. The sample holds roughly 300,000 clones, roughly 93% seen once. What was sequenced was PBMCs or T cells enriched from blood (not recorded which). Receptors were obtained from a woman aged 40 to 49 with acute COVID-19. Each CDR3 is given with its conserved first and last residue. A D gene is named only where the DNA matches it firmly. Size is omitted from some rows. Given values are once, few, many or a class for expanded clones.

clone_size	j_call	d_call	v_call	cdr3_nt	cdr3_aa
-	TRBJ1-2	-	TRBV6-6	TGTGCCAGCAGCCAGTCCGGGGTATATGGCTACACCTTC	CASSQSGVYGYTF
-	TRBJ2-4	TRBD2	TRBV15	TGTGCCACCAGCAGAGTGGGGGTTGGGGCGGGAGCTCGAGACATTCAGTACTTC	CATSRVGVGAGARDIQYF
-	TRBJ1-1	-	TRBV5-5	TGTGCCAGCAGCCGGAGCTGGTCGGGAGGGAACACTGAAGCTTTCTTT	CASSRSWSGGNTEAFF
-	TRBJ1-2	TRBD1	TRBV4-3	TGCGCCAGCAGCCAATCACAGGGGGGCTATGGCTACACCTTC	CASSQSQGGYGYTF
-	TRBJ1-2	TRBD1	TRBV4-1	TGCGCCAGCAGCCAGGTGCCCGGACAGGGGGCCGGCTATGGCTACACCTTC	CASSQVPGQGAGYGYTF
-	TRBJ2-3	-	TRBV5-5	TGTGCCAGCAGCTTGGTAACAGATACGCAGTATTTT	CASSLVTDTQYF
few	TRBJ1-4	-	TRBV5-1	TGCGCCAGCAGCTTTAGTCAAAATGAAAAACTGTTTTTT	CASSFSQNEKLFF
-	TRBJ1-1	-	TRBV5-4	TGTGCCAGCAGCCGAAGTGGGGGGATTAACACTGAAGCTTTCTTT	CASSRSGGINTEAFF
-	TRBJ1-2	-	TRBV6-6	TGTGCCAGCACCTCGGGAGTTGATGGCTACACCTTC	CASTSGVDGYTF
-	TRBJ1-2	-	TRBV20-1	TGCAGTGCAACCGACAGGAAGGGCTACACCTTC	CSATDRKGYTF
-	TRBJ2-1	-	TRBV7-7	TGTGCCAGCAGCCTCCTAGAGGGGGAGCACAATGAGCAGTTCTTC	CASSLLEGEHNEQFF
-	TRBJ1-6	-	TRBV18	TGTGCCAGCTCACTACAGGATTATAATTCACCCCTCCACTTT	CASSLQDYNSPLHF
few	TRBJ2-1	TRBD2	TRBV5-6	TGTGCCAGCAGCCTGCTAGCGGGAGAGGTACGGGAGCAGTTCTTC	CASSLLAGEVREQFF
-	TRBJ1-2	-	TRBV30	TGTGCCTGGAGTGTAAATCTCTCCTATGGCTACACCTTC	CAWSVNLSYGYTF
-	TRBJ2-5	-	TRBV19	TGTGCCAGTAGTATTGGGCAGGGGATGGGGGAGACCCAGTACTTC	CASSIGQGMGETQYF
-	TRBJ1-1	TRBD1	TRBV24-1	TGTGCCACCAGTGCGCGGGGACAGGCGACTGAAGCTTTCTTT	CATSARGQATEAFF
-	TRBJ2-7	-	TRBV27	TGTGCCAGCAGTTTGGGCAGGTTTTCCTACGAGCAGTACTTC	CASSLGRFSYEQYF
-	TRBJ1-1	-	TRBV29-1	TGCAGCGTTGAAGTTCGTGGGGAGTACTACACTGAAGCTTTCTTT	CSVEVRGEYYTEAFF
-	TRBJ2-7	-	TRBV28	TGTGCCAGCAGCCTAGCTAGCGCACCGCAGTACTTC	CASSLASAPQYF
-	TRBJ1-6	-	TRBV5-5	TGTGCCAGCAGCTTGGTAACAGGGAATTCACCCCTCCACTTT	CASSLVTGNSPLHF
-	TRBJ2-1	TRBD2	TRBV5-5	TGTGCCAGCAGTCAATCTAGCGGGGAACAGTTCTTC	CASSQSSGEQFF
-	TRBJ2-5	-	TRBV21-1	TGTGCCAGCAGCCCCCACGGGTGTGAGGGGGCATGGGAGACCCAGTACTTC	CASSPHGCEGAWETQYF
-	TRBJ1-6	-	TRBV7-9	TGTGCCAGCAGCACAGGGACGGGTAATTCACCCCTCCACTTT	CASSTGTGNSPLHF
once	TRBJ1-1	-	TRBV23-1	TGCGCCAGCAGTCAATTAGGGGGTCGGAGCACTGAAGCTTTCTTT	CASSQLGGRSTEAFF
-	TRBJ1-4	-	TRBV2	TGTGCCAGCAGTGGTGGGGGGACAACTAATGAAAAACTGTTTTTT	CASSGGGTTNEKLFF
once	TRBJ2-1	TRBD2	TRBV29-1	TGCATCCCGGCGGGGACGGTAGGACTAGCGGGAGACTTTGAGCAGTTCTTC	CIPAGTVGLAGDFEQFF
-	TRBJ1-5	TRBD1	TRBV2	TGTGCCAGCAGCCCGGACAGGGGTGATCAGCCCCAGCATTTT	CASSPDRGDQPQHF
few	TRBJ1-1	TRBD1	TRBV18	TGTGCCAGCTCACGGGGACAGGGAGGCACTGAAGCTTTCTTT	CASSRGQGGTEAFF
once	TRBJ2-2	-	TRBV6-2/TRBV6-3	TGTGCCAGCAGTTACGCAACGACAGGAATAGAGACCGGGGAGCTGTTTTTT	CASSYATTGIETGELFF
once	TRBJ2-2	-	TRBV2	TGTGCCAGCAGTGTTGAGGGTTACACCGGGGAGCTGTTTTTT	CASSVEGYTGELFF
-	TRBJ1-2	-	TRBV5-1	TGCGCCAGCAGCCGGGAGGGGGGGGCGTATGGCTACACCTTC	CASSREGGAYGYTF
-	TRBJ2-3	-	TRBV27	TGTGCCAGCAGTTTCTATGGGGGGAGCACAGATACGCAGTATTTT	CASSFYGGSTDTQYF
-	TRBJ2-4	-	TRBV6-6	TGTGCCAGCAGCGACAGCGATTTAGCCAAAAACATTCAGTACTTC	CASSDSDLAKNIQYF
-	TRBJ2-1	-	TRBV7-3	TGTGCCAGCAGCCAAAACAGGAACTCCTACAATGAGCAGTTCTTC	CASSQNRNSYNEQFF
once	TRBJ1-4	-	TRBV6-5	TGTGCCAGCAGCCGAAACCTAGATGAAAAACTGTTTTTT	CASSRNLDEKLFF
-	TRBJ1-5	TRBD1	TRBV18	TGTGCCAGCTCATCCTACCGGGACAGGGGATTAGGTCAGCCCCAGCATTTT	CASSSYRDRGLGQPQHF
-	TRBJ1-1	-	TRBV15	TGTGCCACCAGCAGACAGGAGGTGTCTGAAGCTTTCTTT	CATSRQEVSEAFF
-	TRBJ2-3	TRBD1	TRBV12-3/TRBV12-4	TGTGCCAGCAGTCCCCGACAGGGGGATACGCAGTATTTT	CASSPRQGDTQYF
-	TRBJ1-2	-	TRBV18	TGTGCCAGCTCACCAGGGGGCGATGGCTACACCTTC	CASSPGGDGYTF
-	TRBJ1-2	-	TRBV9	TGTGCCAGCAGCGAGGGGTTTGGCTATGGCTACACCTTC	CASSEGFGYGYTF
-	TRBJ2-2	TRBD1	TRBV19	TGTGCCAGTAGTGGGACAGGGGAGTACGGGGAGCTGTTTTTT	CASSGTGEYGELFF
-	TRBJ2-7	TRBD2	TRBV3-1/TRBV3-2	TGTGCCAGCAGCCAAACGCGGTGTAGTGCTAGCGGGAGCTACGAGCAGTACTTC	CASSQTRCSASGSYEQYF
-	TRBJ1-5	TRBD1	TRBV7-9	TGTGCCAGCAGCCGGGACAGGGACAATCAGCCCCAGCATTTT	CASSRDRDNQPQHF
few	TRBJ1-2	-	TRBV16	TGTGCCAGCAGCCAATCTTCATGGCGGGATGGCTACACCTTC	CASSQSSWRDGYTF
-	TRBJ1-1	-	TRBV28	TGTGCCAGTCGGGGGGACACTGAAGCTTTCTTT	CASRGDTEAFF
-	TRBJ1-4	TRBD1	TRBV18	TGTGCCAGCTCACCGGACAGGGTAAATGAAAAACTGTTTTTT	CASSPDRVNEKLFF
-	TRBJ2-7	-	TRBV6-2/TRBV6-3	TGTGCCAGCAGTTATGCGGGGCTAGTCGGCGACTACGAGCAGTACTTC	CASSYAGLVGDYEQYF
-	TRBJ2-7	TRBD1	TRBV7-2	TGTGCCAGCAGCTTAGCTAGGGGGCACGAGCAGTACTTC	CASSLARGHEQYF
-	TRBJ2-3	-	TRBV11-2	TGTGCCAGCAGCTTCCGGGATCAGACAGATACGCAGTATTTT	CASSFRDQTDTQYF
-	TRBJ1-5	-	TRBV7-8	TGTGCCAGCAGCTTAGCGGGGGGTGGGAATCAGCCCCAGCATTTT	CASSLAGGGNQPQHF
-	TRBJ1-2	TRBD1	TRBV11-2	TGTGCCAGCAGCCCAGGGACAGACTATGGCTACACCTTC	CASSPGTDYGYTF
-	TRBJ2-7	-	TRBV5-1	TGCGCCAGCAGCTGGAGAGGCGGGGAGGTCTCCTACGAGCAGTACTTC	CASSWRGGEVSYEQYF